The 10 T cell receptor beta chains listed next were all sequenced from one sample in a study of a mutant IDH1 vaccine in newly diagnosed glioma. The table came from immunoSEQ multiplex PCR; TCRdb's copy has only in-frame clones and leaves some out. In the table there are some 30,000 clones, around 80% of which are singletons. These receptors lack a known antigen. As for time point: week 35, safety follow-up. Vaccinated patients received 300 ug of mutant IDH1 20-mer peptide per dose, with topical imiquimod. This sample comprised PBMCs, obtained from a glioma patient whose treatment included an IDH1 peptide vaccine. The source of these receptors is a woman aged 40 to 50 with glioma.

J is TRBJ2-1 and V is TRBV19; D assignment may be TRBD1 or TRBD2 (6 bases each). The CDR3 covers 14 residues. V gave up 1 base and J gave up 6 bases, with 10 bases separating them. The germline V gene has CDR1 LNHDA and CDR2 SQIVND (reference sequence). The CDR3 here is CASSIVGGPNEQFF. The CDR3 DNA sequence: TGTGCCAGTAGTATAGTCGGGGGCCCCAATGAGCAGTTCTTC. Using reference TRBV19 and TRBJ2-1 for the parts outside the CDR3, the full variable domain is DGGITQSPKYLFRKEGQNVTLSCEQNLNHDAMYWYRQDPGQGLRLIYYSQIVNDFQKGDIAEGYSVSREKKESFPLTVTSAQKNPTAFYLCASSIVGGPNEQFFGPGTRLTVL.

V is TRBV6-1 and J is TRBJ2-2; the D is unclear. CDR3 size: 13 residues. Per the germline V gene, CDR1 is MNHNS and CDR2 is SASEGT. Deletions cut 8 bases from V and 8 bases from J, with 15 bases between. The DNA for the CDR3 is TGTGCCAGCGGGGTGGGCCCTAGGGGGGAGCTGTTTTTT. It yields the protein CASGVGPRGELFF.

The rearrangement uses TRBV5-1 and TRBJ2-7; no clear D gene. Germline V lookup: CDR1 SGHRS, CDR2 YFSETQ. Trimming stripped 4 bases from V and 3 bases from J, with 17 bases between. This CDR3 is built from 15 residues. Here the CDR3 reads CASSRPDLNNYEQYF. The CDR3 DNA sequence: TGCGCCAGCAGCCGACCCGACCTGAACAACTACGAGCAGTACTTC.

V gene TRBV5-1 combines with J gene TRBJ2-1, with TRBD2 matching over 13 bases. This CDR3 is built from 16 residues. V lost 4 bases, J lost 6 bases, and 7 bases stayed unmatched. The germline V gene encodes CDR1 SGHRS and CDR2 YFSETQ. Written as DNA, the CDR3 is TGCGCCAGCAGCCTATCGGGACTAGCGGGGAGCAATGAGCAGTTCTTC. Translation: CASSLSGLAGSNEQFF.

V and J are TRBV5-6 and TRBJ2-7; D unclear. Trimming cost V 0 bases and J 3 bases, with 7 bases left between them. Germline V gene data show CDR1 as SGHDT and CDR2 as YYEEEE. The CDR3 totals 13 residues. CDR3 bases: TGTGCCAGCAGCTTGGGTCAGAGCTACGAGCAGTACTTC. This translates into CASSLGQSYEQYF. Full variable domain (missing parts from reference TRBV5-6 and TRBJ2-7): DAGVTQSPTHLIKTRGQQVTLRCSPKSGHDTVSWYQQALGQGPQFIFQYYEEEERQRGNFPDRFSGHQFPNYSSELNVNALLLGDSALYLCASSLGQSYEQYFGPGTRLTVT.

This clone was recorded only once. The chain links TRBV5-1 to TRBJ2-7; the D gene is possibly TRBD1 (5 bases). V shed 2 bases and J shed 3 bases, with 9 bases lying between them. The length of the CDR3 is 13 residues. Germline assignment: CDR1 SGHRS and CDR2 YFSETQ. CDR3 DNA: TGCGCCAGCAGCTTTTCAGGGAACTACGAGCAGTACTTC. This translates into CASSFSGNYEQYF.

The CDR3 coding sequence is TGTGCCAGCAGCCACGACACCCTTGAAGCTTTCTTT. Its protein product is CASSHDTLEAFF. J is TRBJ1-1 and V is TRBV7-8; D is undetermined. Germline-derived CDR1 and CDR2 are SGHVS and FQNEAQ. The CDR3 length is 12 residues. V lost 5 bases, J lost 7 bases, and 11 bases lay in between.

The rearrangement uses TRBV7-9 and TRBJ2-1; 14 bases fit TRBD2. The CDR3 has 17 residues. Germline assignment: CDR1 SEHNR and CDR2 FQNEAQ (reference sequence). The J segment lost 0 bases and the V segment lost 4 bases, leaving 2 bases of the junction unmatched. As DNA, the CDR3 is TGTGCCAGCAGCTCGACTAGCGGGGGGGGCTCCTACAATGAGCAGTTCTTC. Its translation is CASSSTSGGGSYNEQFF.

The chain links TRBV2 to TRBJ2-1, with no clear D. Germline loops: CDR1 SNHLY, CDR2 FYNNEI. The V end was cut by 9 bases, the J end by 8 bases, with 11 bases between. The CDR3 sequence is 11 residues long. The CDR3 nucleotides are TGTGCCAGACAGACGGTGGATGAGCAGTTCTTC. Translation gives CARQTVDEQFF.

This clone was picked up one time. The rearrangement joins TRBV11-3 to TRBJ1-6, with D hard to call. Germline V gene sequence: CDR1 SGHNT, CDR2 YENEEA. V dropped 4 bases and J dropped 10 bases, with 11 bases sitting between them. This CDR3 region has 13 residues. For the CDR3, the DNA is TGTGCCAGCAGCTCCGACTTAGGCTCACCCCTCCACTTT. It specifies CASSSDLGSPLHF.